Following are 10 T cell receptor beta chains from one sample sequenced in a study of breast tumors, draining lymph nodes, adjacent tissues. The lymph nodes were axillary draining lymph nodes from breast cancer patients. One entry per CDR3 protein, called by TCRdb with MiXCR from the multiplex PCR reads. The table has under 350,000 distinct CDR3 sequences, around 30% seen once; the top ten hold about 1%. Material for sequencing was axillary lymph node tissue. The receptor set was obtained from a female donor with breast cancer. Some clones in this sample may be carry-over from other donors' samples.

This clonotype was detected ten times or more. V gene TRBV10-3 combines with J gene TRBJ2-1, with 13 nucleotides matching TRBD2. CDR1 is ENHRY, CDR2 SYGVKD, per germline. Losses at the gene ends were 10 bases for V and 12 bases for J; bases not matched to a gene: 12. The CDR3 sequence is 14 residues long. The CDR3 here is CATRLAGGEGWQFF. In DNA, the CDR3 is TGTGCCACCAGACTAGCGGGAGGCGAAGGGTGGCAGTTCTTC.

V and J are TRBV11-3 and TRBJ2-3; 7 bases align to TRBD1. The germline V gene has CDR1 SGHNT and CDR2 YENEEA. J gave up 2 bases and V 8 bases, and 10 bases lay outside the gene matches. The CDR3 is 15 amino acids. CDR3 sequence: CASSPSTGVTDTQYF. The CDR3 DNA sequence: TGTGCCAGCTCACCATCCACAGGGGTCACAGATACGCAGTATTTT.

This clonotype was counted many times. V and J are TRBV19 and TRBJ2-2, with 11 bases identical to TRBD1. V gave up 6 bases and J gave up 5 bases; unmatched junction bases: 2. Germline lookup yields CDR1 LNHDA and CDR2 SQIVND (reference sequence). This CDR3 comprises 14 residues. CDR3 region: CASRGQGGTGELFF. DNA for the CDR3: TGTGCCAGTAGGGGACAGGGGGGAACCGGGGAGCTGTTTTTT.

This clonotype was detected many times. The chain recombines TRBV29-1 with TRBJ2-7; the D gene is possibly TRBD1 (6 bases). Trimming left V 4 bases short and J 3 bases short, with 7 bases between. The germline V gene has CDR1 SQVTM and CDR2 ANQGSEA. This CDR3 is built from 11 residues. The CDR3 sequence is CSVGQVYEQYF. The DNA of the CDR3 is TGCAGCGTTGGACAGGTCTACGAGCAGTACTTC.

The chain recombines TRBV12-3 or TRBV12-4 with TRBJ1-1; D gene uncertain. The CDR3 consists of 14 residues. V was cut by 1 base and J by 5 bases, with 11 bases left in between. The CDR3 DNA reads as TGTGCCAGCAGTTTAGGCAGTTTCTTGACTGAAGCTTTCTTT. This gives the protein CASSLGSFLTEAFF.

This clonotype was counted many times. The CDR3 DNA follows: TGTGCCAGCAGCTTGGGCCAGGTCTCTGGGGCCAACGTCCTGACTTTC. It is translated as CASSLGQVSGANVLTF. V gene TRBV5-4 combines with J gene TRBJ2-6; the D is unclear. This CDR3 contains 16 residues. Between the trimmed V and J ends, which lost 0 bases and 0 bases, there was a span of 7 bases. CDR1 and CDR2 (germline): SGHNT, YYREEE (reference sequence).

In this sample, this clonotype turned up many times. The rearrangement links TRBV11-3 to TRBJ2-1; unclear D gene. The germline gives CDR1 SGHNT, CDR2 YENEEA. With 8 bases removed from V and 7 bases from J, the gap between germline ends came to 12 bases. This CDR3 is 12 amino acids long. Here the CDR3 reads CASGRAGNEQFF. DNA for the CDR3: TGTGCCAGCGGTAGGGCTGGGAATGAGCAGTTCTTC.

The rearrangement links TRBV19 to TRBJ1-5, with D perhaps TRBD1 (5 bases). The germline gives CDR1 LNHDA, CDR2 SQIVND (reference sequence). The CDR3 has 16 amino acids. Trimming removed 6 bases at V and 0 bases at J, with 15 bases between. The CDR3 DNA follows: TGTGCCAGTAGGCCACCGGGACGAAATAGCAATCAGCCCCAGCATTTT. Its protein is CASRPPGRNSNQPQHF.

This clonotype was seen many times. V usage is TRBV12-3 or TRBV12-4 and J usage is TRBJ1-4; no definite D call. Trimming left V 5 bases short and J 0 bases short, with 7 bases between. The CDR3 loop spans 14 amino acids. The chain's CDR3 is CASSAGATNEKLFF. The CDR3 DNA is TGTGCCAGCAGTGCTGGTGCAACTAATGAAAAACTGTTTTTT.

The chain recombines TRBV5-4 with TRBJ2-1; maybe TRBD1 (6 bases). Per the germline V gene, CDR1 is SGHNT and CDR2 is YYREEE (reference sequence). V lost 4 bases and J lost 8, with 13 bases in between. CDR3 length: 13 amino acids. The DNA of the CDR3 is TGTGCCAGCAGCAAACAGGGTTGGCATGAGCAGTTCTTC. Translated, it gives CASSKQGWHEQFF.